What follows are 28 T cell receptor beta chains derived from one specimen sequenced in a study of blood T cell repertoires in COVID-19. Repertoires were generated with immunoSEQ multiplex PCR, while TCRdb's copy carries only in-frame clones and drops some. The repertoire includes under 300,000 clones, approximately 82% of them detected once, and 3% to 4% sits in the top ten. The sequenced material came from peripheral blood. These receptors originate from a woman aged 18-35 years with acute or convalescent COVID-19.

V and J are TRBV7-3 and TRBJ2-1; D is possibly TRBD2 (6 bases). The CDR3 sequence is 16 residues long. V was pared by 2 bases and J by 1 base, with 12 bases between. CDR1 and CDR2 (germline): SGHTA, FQGTGA. The chain's CDR3 is CASSLVSSGSYNEQFF. The DNA of the CDR3 is TGTGCCAGCAGCTTAGTGAGTAGCGGTTCCTACAATGAGCAGTTCTTC.

This rearrangement joins TRBV19 to TRBJ1-4; D is undetermined. The germline V gene encodes CDR1 LNHDA and CDR2 SQIVND (reference sequence). The CDR3 has 15 amino acids. Trimming cost V 4 bases and J 2 bases, with 11 bases left between them. In DNA form, the CDR3 reads TGTGCCAGTAGTACGCGGGCGAGGACTAATGAAAAACTGTTTTTT. As protein: CASSTRARTNEKLFF.

A remark on this clone: This specimen includes other DNA sequences encoding the same CDR3. The chain uses TRBV9 and TRBJ1-2; D call uncertain. The CDR3 sequence is 14 residues long. Germline assignment: CDR1 SGDLS and CDR2 YYNGEE. V was trimmed by 0 bases and J by 2 bases, leaving 8 bases between them. The CDR3 bases are TGTGCCAGCAGCGTAGGAGGCACAAACTATGGCTACACCTTC. Encoded protein: CASSVGGTNYGYTF.

The V call is TRBV27, the J call TRBJ2-7; 10 nucleotides line up with TRBD1. This CDR3 has 15 residues. J gave up 2 bases and V 5 bases, and 6 bases lay outside the gene matches. From germline, CDR1 is MNHEY and CDR2 SMNVEV (reference sequence). CDR3 loop: CASSPRTGGAYEQYF. CDR3 sequence (DNA): TGTGCCAGCAGTCCTCGGACAGGGGGAGCCTACGAGCAGTACTTC.

J is TRBJ2-2 and V is TRBV7-8; 10 positions match TRBD1. With V trimmed by 5 bases and J by 6 bases, 6 bases remained unmatched. This CDR3 has 15 amino acids. Germline V lookup: CDR1 SGHVS, CDR2 FQNEAQ. The CDR3 sequence is CASSRTGQGAGELFF. The CDR3 DNA is TGTGCCAGCAGCCGAACAGGACAGGGGGCCGGGGAGCTGTTTTTT.

The chain has TRBV4-3 and TRBJ2-7, with TRBD1 identical over 7 bases. Trimming cost V 1 base and J 3 bases; bases outside gene matches: 3. This CDR3 region has 14 residues. The germline gives CDR1 LGHNA, CDR2 YSLEER. The CDR3 nucleotides read TGCGCCAGCAGCCAAGCATGGGACAGCTACGAGCAGTACTTC. Protein product: CASSQAWDSYEQYF.

The V call is TRBV3-1 (or the pseudogene TRBV3-2), the J call TRBJ1-4; TRBD1 matches 9 bases. Germline V gene lookup returns CDR1 LGHDT and CDR2 YNNKEL (reference sequence). V lost 0 bases and J lost 0; bases outside the gene matches: 5. The CDR3 loop spans 18 amino acids. DNA for the CDR3: TGTGCCAGCAGCCAAGATCGACAGGGGGTGACAACTAATGAAAAACTGTTTTTT. It codes for CASSQDRQGVTTNEKLFF.

This clone was detected a few times. V usage is TRBV27 and J usage is TRBJ2-7; weak D call: TRBD1 (5 bases). The CDR3 loop spans 11 amino acids. Trimming removed 8 bases from V and 6 bases from J, with 11 bases in between. Germline CDR1 MNHEY, CDR2 SMNVEV (reference sequence). CDR3 sequence (DNA): TGTGCCAGCTCAGACAGTTCCGAGCAGTACTTC. Protein product: CASSDSSEQYF.

This chain uses TRBV4-3 with TRBJ2-3; a weak D match, TRBD1 (5 bases). CDR1 and CDR2 from the germline V gene are LGHNA and YSLEER. This CDR3 is built from 16 residues. With 0 bases removed from V and 0 bases from J, the gap between germline ends came to 10 bases. The CDR3 is CASSQDGASSTDTQYF. The CDR3 DNA reads TGCGCCAGCAGCCAAGATGGGGCTTCTAGCACAGATACGCAGTATTTT.

In its sample, this clone was seen once. The chain has TRBV2 and TRBJ1-3, with a weak D call TRBD1 (6 bases). CDR1 and CDR2 (germline): SNHLY, FYNNEI. This CDR3 is 15 amino acids long. The V gene lost 4 bases and the J gene lost 2 bases, with 12 bases spanning the gap. The CDR3, as DNA: TGTGCCAGCAGTGGTTTTTCAGGGGCTGGAAACACCATATATTTT. This translates into CASSGFSGAGNTIYF.

This rearrangement joins TRBV5-6 to TRBJ2-5, with D maybe TRBD1 (5 bases). The germline V gene encodes CDR1 SGHDT and CDR2 YYEEEE. Trimming pared 3 bases from V and 3 bases from J, leaving 12 bases between. The CDR3 runs to 14 residues. The CDR3 loop is CASSSDSTEETQYF. The CDR3 DNA reads as TGTGCCAGCAGCTCAGACAGTACAGAAGAGACCCAGTACTTC.

This clone came up once. The V call is TRBV15, the J call TRBJ2-3, with D uncertain. The V gene lost 4 bases and the J gene lost 0 bases, with 17 bases spanning the gap. In germline, CDR1 is LNHNV, CDR2 YYDKDF (reference sequence). This CDR3 has 17 residues. As DNA, the CDR3 is TGTGCCACCAGCATCCCCCCCCCGTTCCTTAGCACAGATACGCAGTATTTT. Protein sequence: CATSIPPPFLSTDTQYF.

The chain uses TRBV9 and TRBJ1-3, with 12 bases aligning to TRBD1. V lost 5 bases and J lost 7; bases outside the gene matches: 10. The CDR3 loop spans 16 amino acids. Germline loops: CDR1 SGDLS, CDR2 YYNGEE. The CDR3 here is CASSGAGTGGRNTIYF. The CDR3 DNA follows: TGTGCCAGCAGTGGGGCCGGGACAGGGGGCAGGAACACCATATATTTT.

The chain uses TRBV19 and TRBJ2-1; TRBD2 is a possible D gene (6 bases). Trimming shortened V by 5 bases and J by 3 bases, and 11 bases separated the two germline ends. Germline lookup yields CDR1 LNHDA and CDR2 SQIVND (reference sequence). This CDR3 has 14 amino acids. The CDR3 nucleotides are TGTGCCAGTAGTCATCGACTAGTCTACAATGAGCAGTTCTTC. This encodes CASSHRLVYNEQFF.

The gene calls are TRBV7-2 and TRBJ2-7, with 13 bases identical to TRBD2. This CDR3 spans 15 amino acids. Germline V lookup: CDR1 SGHTA, CDR2 FQGNSA. With 1 base clipped from V and 7 bases from J, the junction kept 4 bases outside the gene matches. CDR3 DNA sequence: TGTGCCAGCAGCTTAGGTGGGACTAGCGGGGTGGAGCAGTACTTC. Its protein is CASSLGGTSGVEQYF.

The genes are TRBV15 and TRBJ2-3, with 8 bases that match TRBD1. The V and J ends lost 6 bases and 3 bases, in that order; junction bases with no gene match: 8. Germline V gene lookup returns CDR1 LNHNV and CDR2 YYDKDF (reference sequence). The CDR3 has 15 amino acids. The CDR3 bases are TGTGCCACCAGTATGAACAGGGGGTTAACAGATACGCAGTATTTT. It specifies CATSMNRGLTDTQYF.

In its sample, this clone was seen once. The rearrangement joins TRBV11-2 to TRBJ1-2; D is perhaps TRBD1 (5 bases). The ends were cut back, 5 bases at V and 7 bases at J, with 17 bases in the middle. This CDR3 region has 14 residues. The germline V gene has CDR1 SGHAT and CDR2 FQNNGV. CDR3 in amino acids: CASSPEPAGGGYTF. The DNA of the CDR3 is TGTGCCAGCAGCCCGGAGCCGGCCGGGGGTGGCTACACCTTC.

This clone has more than one count but fewer than ten. The chain combines TRBV2 with TRBJ2-1, with 11 bases identical to TRBD2. The CDR3 totals 15 residues. The V and J ends lost 2 bases and 9 bases, in that order; junction bases with no gene match: 6. The germline V gene encodes CDR1 SNHLY and CDR2 FYNNEI. CDR3 nucleotide sequence: TGTGCCAGCAGTGAAATAGCGGGAGGGCCCGGTGAGCAGTTCTTC. Amino acid sequence: CASSEIAGGPGEQFF. Full variable domain (remainder filled in from reference TRBV2 and TRBJ2-1): EPEVTQTPSHQVTQMGQEVILRCVPISNHLYFYWYRQILGQKVEFLVSFYNNEISEKSEIFDDQFSVERPDGSNFTLKIRSTKLEDSAMYFCASSEIAGGPGEQFFGPGTRLTVL.

The V call is TRBV18, the J call TRBJ1-3; TRBD1 agrees at 8 bases. Germline V gene sequence: CDR1 KGHSH, CDR2 LQKENI. The CDR3 totals 15 residues. The V and J ends lost 5 bases and 3 bases, in that order; junction bases with no gene match: 6. CDR3 sequence (DNA): TGTGCCAGCTCATCCGGGACAGGCGTTGGAAACACCATATATTTT. This gives the protein CASSSGTGVGNTIYF.

The chain combines TRBV18 with TRBJ2-3, with D perhaps matching TRBD1 (5 bases). Germline V gives CDR1 KGHSH, CDR2 LQKENI. CDR3 length: 14 amino acids. V shed 2 bases and J shed 4 bases, with 10 bases lying between them. CDR3 sequence (DNA): TGTGCCAGCTCACCAAACAGGCAGTCAGATACGCAGTATTTT. Translation gives CASSPNRQSDTQYF. Together with reference TRBV18 and TRBJ2-3, the CDR3 gives the full variable domain: NAGVMQNPRHLVRRRGQEARLRCSPMKGHSHVYWYRQLPEEGLKFMVYLQKENIIDESGMPKERFSAEFPKEGPSILRIQQVVRGDSAAYFCASSPNRQSDTQYFGPGTRLTVL.

The chain is built from TRBV6-5 and TRBJ2-3; TRBD2 matches at 11 bases. The V and J ends lost 6 bases and 7 bases, in that order; junction bases with no gene match: 9. Per the germline V gene, CDR1 is MNHEY and CDR2 is SVGAGI. The CDR3 totals 15 residues. The CDR3 nucleotides are TGTGCCAGCAGCATAGCGGGAGGGTTTAGGCATACGCAGTATTTT. It encodes CASSIAGGFRHTQYF.

The chain combines TRBV28 with TRBJ1-1; the D is unclear. CDR1 MDHEN and CDR2 SYDVKM come from the germline V gene. Trimming took 3 bases from V and 4 from J, leaving 12 bases between them. The CDR3 is 14 amino acids. CDR3 in DNA: TGTGCCAGCAGTTTGGAGTTACGGTCCACTGAAGCTTTCTTT. Translating it yields CASSLELRSTEAFF.

The chain links TRBV5-6 to TRBJ2-2; D unresolved. V was trimmed by 4 bases and J by 6 bases, leaving 13 bases between them. The CDR3 runs to 14 residues. The germline V gene has CDR1 SGHDT and CDR2 YYEEEE. The CDR3 region has the DNA TGTGCCAGCAGCCTGAGCCTACTTGCCGGGGAGCTGTTTTTT. Translating gives CASSLSLLAGELFF.

The chain combines TRBV19 with TRBJ2-2; 9 positions agree with TRBD1. The V and J ends lost 2 bases and 6 bases, in that order; junction bases with no gene match: 10. Germline values: CDR1 LNHDA, CDR2 SQIVND (reference sequence). This CDR3 is built from 17 residues. CDR3 nucleotide sequence: TGTGCCAGTAGTATACCCCCGGGACAGGGATTCTCCGGGGAGCTGTTTTTT. This gives the protein CASSIPPGQGFSGELFF.

V is TRBV28 and J is TRBJ1-2; the match to TRBD1 covers 7 bases. The CDR3 sequence is 13 residues long. With V trimmed by 8 bases and J by 6 bases, 9 bases remained unmatched. CDR1 is MDHEN, CDR2 SYDVKM, per germline. DNA for the CDR3: TGTGCCAGCCGGGACAGTCTATCGGATGGCTACACCTTC. This codes for CASRDSLSDGYTF.

The genes are TRBV9 and TRBJ2-7; a weak D match, TRBD1 (6 bases). The length of the CDR3 is 15 residues. CDR1 is SGDLS, CDR2 YYNGEE, per germline. Trimming pared 1 base from V and 5 bases from J, leaving 16 bases between. CDR3 sequence reads: CASSVSMGARDEQYF. DNA for the CDR3: TGTGCCAGCAGCGTAAGTATGGGGGCTCGGGACGAGCAGTACTTC.

This chain joins TRBV5-1 and TRBJ1-5; 7 positions agree with TRBD1. The CDR3 has 16 amino acids. The V gene's germline CDR1 is SGHRS and CDR2 YFSETQ. V gave up 0 bases and J gave up 3 bases; unmatched junction bases: 6. As DNA, the CDR3 is TGCGCCAGCAGCTTGGGCTTAGGGGGCGACAATCAGCCCCAGCATTTT. Its translation is CASSLGLGGDNQPQHF.

The chain joins TRBV19 to TRBJ2-7; TRBD2 agrees at 8 bases. The length of the CDR3 is 15 residues. V trimming: 1 base; J trimming: 0 bases; junction bases outside the gene matches: 2. Germline CDR1 and CDR2: LNHDA and SQIVND (reference sequence). Here the CDR3 DNA reads TGTGCCAGTAGTATAGGAGCGGGGGACTCCTACGAGCAGTACTTC. This sequence encodes CASSIGAGDSYEQYF.